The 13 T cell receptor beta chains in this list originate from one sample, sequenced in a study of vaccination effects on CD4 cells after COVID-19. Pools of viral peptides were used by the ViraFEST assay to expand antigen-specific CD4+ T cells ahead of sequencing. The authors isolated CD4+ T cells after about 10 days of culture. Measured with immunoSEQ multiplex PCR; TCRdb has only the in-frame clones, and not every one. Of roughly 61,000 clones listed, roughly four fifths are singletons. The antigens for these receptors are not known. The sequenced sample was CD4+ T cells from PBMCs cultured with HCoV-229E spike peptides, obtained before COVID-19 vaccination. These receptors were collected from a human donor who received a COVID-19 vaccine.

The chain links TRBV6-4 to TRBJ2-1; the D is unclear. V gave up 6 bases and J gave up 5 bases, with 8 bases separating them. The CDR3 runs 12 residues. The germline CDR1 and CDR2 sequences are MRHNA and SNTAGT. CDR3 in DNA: TGTGCCAGCAGCAACCATCACAATGAGCAGTTCTTC. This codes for CASSNHHNEQFF.

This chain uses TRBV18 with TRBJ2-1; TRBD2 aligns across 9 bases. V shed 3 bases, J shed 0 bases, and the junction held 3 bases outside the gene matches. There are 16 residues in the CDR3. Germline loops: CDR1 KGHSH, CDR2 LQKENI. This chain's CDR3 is CASSPPSGASYNEQFF. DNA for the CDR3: TGTGCCAGCTCACCCCCTAGCGGGGCCTCCTACAATGAGCAGTTCTTC. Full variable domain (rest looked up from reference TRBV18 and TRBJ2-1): NAGVMQNPRHLVRRRGQEARLRCSPMKGHSHVYWYRQLPEEGLKFMVYLQKENIIDESGMPKERFSAEFPKEGPSILRIQQVVRGDSAAYFCASSPPSGASYNEQFFGPGTRLTVL.

The CDR3 loop reads CASSENPTHSYEQYV. CDR3 bases: TGTGCCAGCAGTGAGAATCCGACCCACTCCTACGAGCAGTACGTC. This sequence joins TRBV2 and TRBJ2-7; D remains ambiguous. Germline-derived CDR1 and CDR2 are SNHLY and FYNNEI. Trimming removed 3 bases at V and 0 bases at J, with 12 bases between. CDR3 size: 15 residues.

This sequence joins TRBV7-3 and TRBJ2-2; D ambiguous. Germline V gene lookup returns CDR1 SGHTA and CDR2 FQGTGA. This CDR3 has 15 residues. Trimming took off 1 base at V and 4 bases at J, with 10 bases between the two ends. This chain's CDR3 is CASSLKFGLTGELFF. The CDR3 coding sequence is TGTGCCAGCAGCTTAAAGTTTGGCCTCACCGGGGAGCTGTTTTTT.

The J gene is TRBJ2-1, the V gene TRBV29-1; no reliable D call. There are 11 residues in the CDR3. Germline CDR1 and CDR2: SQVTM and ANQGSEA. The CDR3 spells CSAAAYNEQFF. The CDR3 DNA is TGCAGTGCCGCAGCATACAATGAGCAGTTCTTC.

The CDR3 DNA is TGCAGCGTTGGGTCCCAGACGGGGAATGAAAAACTGTTTTTT. Its protein is CSVGSQTGNEKLFF. The genes are TRBV29-1 and TRBJ1-4, with D unresolved. The CDR3 sequence is 14 residues long. V gave up 4 bases and J gave up 5 bases, with 14 bases separating them. The germline CDR1 and CDR2 sequences are SQVTM and ANQGSEA.

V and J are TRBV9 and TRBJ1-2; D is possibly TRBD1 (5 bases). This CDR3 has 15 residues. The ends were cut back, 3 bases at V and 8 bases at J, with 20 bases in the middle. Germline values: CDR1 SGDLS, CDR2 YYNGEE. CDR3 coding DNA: TGTGCCAGCAGCGGCCAAGGGACTCAGCGGGTAGGCTACACCTTC. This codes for CASSGQGTQRVGYTF.

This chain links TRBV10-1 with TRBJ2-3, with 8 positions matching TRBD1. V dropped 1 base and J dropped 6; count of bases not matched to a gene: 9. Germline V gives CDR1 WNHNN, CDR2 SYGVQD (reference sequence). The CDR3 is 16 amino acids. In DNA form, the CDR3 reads TGCGCCAGCAGTGAGTTTAGCGGACAGGGATGGGATACGCAGTATTTT. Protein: CASSEFSGQGWDTQYF.

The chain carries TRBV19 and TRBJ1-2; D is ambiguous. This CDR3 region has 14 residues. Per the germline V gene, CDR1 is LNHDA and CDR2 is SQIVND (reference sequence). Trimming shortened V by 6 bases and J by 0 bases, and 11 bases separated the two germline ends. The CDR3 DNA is TGTGCCAGTAGCGAGACACGTTCTAACTATGGCTACACCTTC. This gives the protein CASSETRSNYGYTF.

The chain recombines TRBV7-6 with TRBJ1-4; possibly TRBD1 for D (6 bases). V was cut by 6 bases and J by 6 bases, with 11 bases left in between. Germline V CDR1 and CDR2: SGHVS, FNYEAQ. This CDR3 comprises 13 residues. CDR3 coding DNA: TGTGCCAGCAGTCGACAGGAGCATGAAAAACTGTTTTTT. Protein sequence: CASSRQEHEKLFF. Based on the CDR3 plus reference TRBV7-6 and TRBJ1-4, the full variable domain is GAGVSQSPRYKVTKRGQDVALRCDPISGHVSLYWYRQALGQGPEFLTYFNYEAQQDKSGLPNDRFSAERPEGSISTLTIQRTEQRDSAMYRCASSRQEHEKLFFGSGTQLSVL.

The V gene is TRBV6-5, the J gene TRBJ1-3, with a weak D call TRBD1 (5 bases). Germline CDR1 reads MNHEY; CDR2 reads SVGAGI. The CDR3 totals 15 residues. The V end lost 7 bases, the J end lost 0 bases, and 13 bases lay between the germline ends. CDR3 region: CASIPTAYSGNTIYF. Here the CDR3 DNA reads TGTGCCAGCATCCCGACAGCGTACTCTGGAAACACCATATATTTT.

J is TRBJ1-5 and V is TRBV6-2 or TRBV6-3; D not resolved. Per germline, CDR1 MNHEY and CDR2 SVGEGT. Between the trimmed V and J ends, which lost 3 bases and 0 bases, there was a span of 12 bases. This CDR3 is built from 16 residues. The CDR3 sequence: CASSYSRDASNQPQHF. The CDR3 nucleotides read TGTGCCAGCAGTTATTCCCGGGATGCTAGCAATCAGCCCCAGCATTTT.

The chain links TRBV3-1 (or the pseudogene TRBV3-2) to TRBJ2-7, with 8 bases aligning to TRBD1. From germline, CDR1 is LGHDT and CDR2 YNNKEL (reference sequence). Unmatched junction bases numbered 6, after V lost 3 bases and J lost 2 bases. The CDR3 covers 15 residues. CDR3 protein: CASSQGPTGAYEQYV. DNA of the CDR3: TGTGCCAGCAGCCAGGGCCCGACAGGGGCCTACGAGCAGTACGTC.